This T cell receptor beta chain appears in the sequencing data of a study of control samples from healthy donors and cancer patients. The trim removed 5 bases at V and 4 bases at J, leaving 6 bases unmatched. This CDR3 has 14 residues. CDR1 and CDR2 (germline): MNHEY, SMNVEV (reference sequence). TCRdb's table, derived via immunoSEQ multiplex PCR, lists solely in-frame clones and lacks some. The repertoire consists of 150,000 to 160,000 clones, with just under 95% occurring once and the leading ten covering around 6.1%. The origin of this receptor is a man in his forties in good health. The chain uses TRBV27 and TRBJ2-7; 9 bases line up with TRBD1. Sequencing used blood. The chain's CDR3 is CASSAGTGKYEQYF. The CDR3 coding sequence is TGTGCCAGCAGTGCCGGGACAGGGAAGTACGAGCAGTACTTC.